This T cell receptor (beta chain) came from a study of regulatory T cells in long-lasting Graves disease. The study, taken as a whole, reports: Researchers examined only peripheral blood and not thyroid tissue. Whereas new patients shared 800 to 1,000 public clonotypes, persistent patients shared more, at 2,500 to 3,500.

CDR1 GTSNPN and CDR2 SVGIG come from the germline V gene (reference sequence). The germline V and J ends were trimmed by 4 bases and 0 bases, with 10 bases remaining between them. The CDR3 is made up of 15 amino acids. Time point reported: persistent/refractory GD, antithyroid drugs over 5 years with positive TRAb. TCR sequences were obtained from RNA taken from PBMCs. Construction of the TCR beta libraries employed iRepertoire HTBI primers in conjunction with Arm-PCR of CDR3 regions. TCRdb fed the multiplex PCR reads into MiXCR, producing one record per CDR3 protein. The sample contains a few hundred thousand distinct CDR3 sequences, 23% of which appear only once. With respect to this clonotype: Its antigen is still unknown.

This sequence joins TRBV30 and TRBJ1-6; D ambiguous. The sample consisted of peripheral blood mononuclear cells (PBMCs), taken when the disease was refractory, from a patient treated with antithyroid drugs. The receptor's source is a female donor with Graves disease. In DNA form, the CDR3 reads TGTGCCTGGAATCAATTCGGCTCCTATAATTCACCCCTCCACTTT. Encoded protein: CAWNQFGSYNSPLHF.